A selection of T cell receptor beta chains follows, all from one sample in a study of blood T cell repertoires in COVID-19. Profiled with immunoSEQ multiplex PCR; TCRdb holds only in-frame clones, not every one. The sample records 100,000 to 150,000 clones, 85% being singletons. Sample: peripheral blood. Every receptor here comes from a woman older than 75 with acute or convalescent COVID-19. The CDR3 runs from the conserved cysteine through the conserved F or W. Each record gives: clone size, V gene, J gene, CDR3 protein. The listing skips clone size in some rows; elsewhere it reads once, few, many or a size class.

size: NA
V: TRBV10-3
J: TRBJ1-3
CDR3: CAISSGGGRNTIYF

size: NA
V: TRBV3-1/TRBV3-2
J: TRBJ1-2
CDR3: CASRNGGGNVYGYTF

size: NA
V: TRBV28
J: TRBJ1-1
CDR3: CASRQTQNTEAFF

size: NA
V: TRBV27
J: TRBJ1-6
CDR3: CASSFWDRENSPLHF

size: NA
V: TRBV7-2
J: TRBJ2-4
CDR3: CASSLGRGGNIQYF

size: NA
V: TRBV7-9
J: TRBJ2-1
CDR3: CASSLVQGINEQFF

size: NA
V: TRBV27
J: TRBJ1-2
CDR3: CASSFLRDRNYGYTF

size: NA
V: TRBV19
J: TRBJ2-3
CDR3: CASARSRGGDTQYF

size: few
V: TRBV7-9
J: TRBJ2-3
CDR3: CASRPAGGTDTQYF

size: few
V: TRBV5-6
J: TRBJ2-5
CDR3: CASSYSGARETQYF

size: NA
V: TRBV12-3/TRBV12-4
J: TRBJ1-1
CDR3: CASIYGGNTEAFF

size: NA
V: TRBV29-1
J: TRBJ2-3
CDR3: CSGGVQGRDTQYF

size: NA
V: TRBV6-6
J: TRBJ2-7
CDR3: CASSISGFSSYEQYF

size: NA
V: TRBV6-6
J: TRBJ2-3
CDR3: CASSSQGARDTQYF

size: NA
V: TRBV7-2
J: TRBJ1-4
CDR3: CASSAHGGNEKLFF

size: NA
V: TRBV6-5
J: TRBJ1-6
CDR3: CASSYSNLDSTPLHF

size: NA
V: TRBV9
J: TRBJ1-2
CDR3: CASSGGTVKIYGYTF

size: NA
V: TRBV7-6
J: TRBJ1-5
CDR3: CASSPDRAGAQPQHF

size: NA
V: TRBV18
J: TRBJ2-3
CDR3: CASSLDRGTRTDTQYF

size: NA
V: TRBV2
J: TRBJ1-5
CDR3: CATNRGENQPQHF

size: NA
V: TRBV7-9
J: TRBJ1-2
CDR3: CASSLNSIGDGYTF

size: NA
V: TRBV19
J: TRBJ1-6
CDR3: CASSTGNTGSPLHF

size: NA
V: TRBV2
J: TRBJ1-6
CDR3: CASCNRAAESPLHF

size: NA
V: TRBV18
J: TRBJ1-5
CDR3: CASSRADNQPQHF

size: NA
V: TRBV5-1
J: TRBJ2-5
CDR3: CASSFTGVGETQYF

size: few
V: TRBV6-6
J: TRBJ1-6
CDR3: CASRGSSYNSPLHF

size: NA
V: TRBV7-3
J: TRBJ1-3
CDR3: CASSLESSGNTIYF

size: NA
V: TRBV5-6
J: TRBJ2-3
CDR3: CASSLRRQRDTDTQYF

size: NA
V: TRBV7-6
J: TRBJ1-1
CDR3: CASSLQATLNTEAFF

size: NA
V: TRBV19
J: TRBJ1-4
CDR3: CASTPTGGSEKLFF

size: few
V: TRBV9
J: TRBJ2-1
CDR3: CASSVSGAGNNEQFF

size: NA
V: TRBV6-4
J: TRBJ2-1
CDR3: CASSDWQGGEQFF

size: NA
V: TRBV7-2
J: TRBJ1-3
CDR3: CASSLDMTGSGNTIYF

size: NA
V: TRBV14
J: TRBJ1-4
CDR3: CASSPRTGRGKLFF

size: NA
V: TRBV6-5
J: TRBJ1-6
CDR3: CASSRDRGSSPLHF

size: NA
V: TRBV4-2
J: TRBJ2-1
CDR3: CASSQEAGGGYNEQFF

size: NA
V: TRBV7-3
J: TRBJ2-3
CDR3: CASSVQGGRTDTQYF

size: NA
V: TRBV21-1
J: TRBJ1-2
CDR3: CASSNRDRGYGYTF

size: once
V: TRBV9
J: TRBJ1-1
CDR3: CASSPRTGRAEAFF

size: NA
V: TRBV19
J: TRBJ1-1
CDR3: CASTEGARYTEAFF

size: once
V: TRBV5-1
J: TRBJ1-1
CDR3: CASSIGQANTEAFF

size: NA
V: TRBV3-1/TRBV3-2
J: TRBJ2-5
CDR3: CASSQEALAGGISVETQYF

size: once
V: TRBV6-5
J: TRBJ1-1
CDR3: CASRAVMNTEAFF

size: NA
V: TRBV6-5
J: TRBJ1-5
CDR3: CASRRTGAPNQPQHF

size: NA
V: TRBV2
J: TRBJ2-3
CDR3: CASGWGLGTDTQYF

size: NA
V: TRBV3-1/TRBV3-2
J: TRBJ1-5
CDR3: CASSQGPGHSNQPQHF

size: NA
V: TRBV7-9
J: TRBJ2-7
CDR3: CASSSGTSGRYEQYF

size: NA
V: TRBV6-2/TRBV6-3
J: TRBJ1-2
CDR3: CASSYSQRGRADGYTF

size: NA
V: TRBV5-1
J: TRBJ1-6
CDR3: CASSLGQVNSPLHF

size: NA
V: TRBV20-1
J: TRBJ2-5
CDR3: CSASETGKGTQYF

size: NA
V: TRBV19
J: TRBJ2-7
CDR3: CASSTGTGLYEQYF

size: NA
V: TRBV19
J: TRBJ1-1
CDR3: CASLERGRGTEAFF

size: NA
V: TRBV7-2
J: TRBJ1-2
CDR3: CASSLATGVRLVGYTF

size: NA
V: TRBV20-1
J: TRBJ2-3
CDR3: CSASRGELTDTQYF

size: NA
V: TRBV3-1/TRBV3-2
J: TRBJ1-5
CDR3: CASSSRQGDQPQHF

size: NA
V: TRBV5-1
J: TRBJ1-1
CDR3: CASKEHPDFEAFF

size: NA
V: TRBV4-3
J: TRBJ1-2
CDR3: CASSQDRAGRGYTF

size: NA
V: TRBV29-1
J: TRBJ2-3
CDR3: CSVVPGTDTQYF

size: NA
V: TRBV2
J: TRBJ2-5
CDR3: CASSVLADQETQYF